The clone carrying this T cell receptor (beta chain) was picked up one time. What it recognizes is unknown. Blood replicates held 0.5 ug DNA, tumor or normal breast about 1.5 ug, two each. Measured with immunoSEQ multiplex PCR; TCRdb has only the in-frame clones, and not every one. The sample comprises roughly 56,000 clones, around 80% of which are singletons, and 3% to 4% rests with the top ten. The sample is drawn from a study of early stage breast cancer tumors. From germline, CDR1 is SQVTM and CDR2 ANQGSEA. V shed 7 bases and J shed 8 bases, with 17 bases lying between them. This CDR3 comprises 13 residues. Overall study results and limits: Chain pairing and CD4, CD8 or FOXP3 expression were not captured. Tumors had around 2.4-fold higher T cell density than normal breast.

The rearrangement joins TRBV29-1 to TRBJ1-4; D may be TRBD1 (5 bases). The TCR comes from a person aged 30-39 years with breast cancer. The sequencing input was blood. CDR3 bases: TGCAGCGGGGCTGGGACCGGCGGGGAAAAACTGTTTTTT. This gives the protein CSGAGTGGEKLFF.